Presented here are 27 T cell receptor beta chains from one specimen sequenced in a study of T cell responses to AZD1222 COVID-19 vaccine. Using immunoSEQ multiplex PCR, the repertoire was profiled, and TCRdb retains in-frame clones only, with some absent. The sample holds approximately 89,000 clones, roughly 84% seen once. The sequences come from peripheral blood, collected on day 0 of AZD1222 vaccination. All receptors derive from an adult in good health.

The J gene is TRBJ1-4, the V gene TRBV30; D remains unclear. The V and J ends lost 3 bases and 0 bases respectively, with 11 bases between them. CDR3 length: 15 amino acids. The germline V gene has CDR1 GTSNPN and CDR2 SVGIG (reference sequence). The chain's CDR3 is CAWSLLQSTNEKLFF. The CDR3 DNA sequence: TGTGCCTGGAGCCTCCTCCAGTCAACTAATGAAAAACTGTTTTTT. The variable domain in full, with the rest retrieved from reference TRBV30 and TRBJ1-4, is SQTIHQWPATLVQPVGSPLSLECTVEGTSNPNLYWYRQAAGRGLQLLFYSVGIGQISSEVPQNLSASRPQDRQFILSSKKLLLSDSGFYLCAWSLLQSTNEKLFFGSGTQLSVL.

This clone is a singleton in its sample. The chain uses TRBV27 and TRBJ1-2, with D maybe TRBD1 (5 bases). From germline, CDR1 is MNHEY and CDR2 SMNVEV (reference sequence). V was trimmed by 3 bases and J by 0 bases, leaving 14 bases between them. The length of the CDR3 is 16 residues. CDR3 in amino acids: CASSFLFRGSNYGYTF. CDR3 nucleotide sequence: TGTGCCAGCAGTTTCCTGTTTAGGGGTTCTAACTATGGCTACACCTTC.

The chain combines TRBV7-9 with TRBJ1-2, with D unclear. Trimming stripped 3 bases from V and 3 bases from J, with 8 bases between. This CDR3 comprises 13 residues. CDR1 is SEHNR and CDR2 is FQNEAQ in the germline V gene (reference sequence). CDR3 in amino acids: CASSFLEYYGYTF. The CDR3 DNA reads TGTGCCAGCAGCTTTTTGGAGTACTATGGCTACACCTTC.

The chain employs TRBV29-1 and TRBJ1-3; D is perhaps TRBD1 (6 bases). The CDR3 contains 12 residues. Germline CDR1 and CDR2: SQVTM and ANQGSEA. V was shortened by 6 bases and J by 1 base, with 7 bases between the two germline ends. The CDR3 region has the DNA TGCAGCGTCACAGGGTCTGGAAACACCATATATTTT. Its protein product is CSVTGSGNTIYF.

The chain carries TRBV27 and TRBJ2-5; a weak D match, TRBD2 (5 bases). Trimming left V 8 bases short and J 5 bases short, with 18 bases between. Germline V lookup: CDR1 MNHEY, CDR2 SMNVEV (reference sequence). This CDR3 has 14 amino acids. The CDR3 is CASRKIGLPETQYF. The CDR3 region has the DNA TGTGCCAGCCGTAAAATCGGACTTCCCGAGACCCAGTACTTC.

The rearrangement uses TRBV30 and TRBJ2-3; D not resolved. V was clipped by 3 bases and J by 0 bases, with 13 bases between them. CDR1 is GTSNPN, CDR2 SVGIG, per germline (reference sequence). The CDR3 covers 15 residues. The CDR3 nucleotides are TGTGCCTGGAGAACCGTGACGGGTAGCACAGATACGCAGTATTTT. Encoded protein: CAWRTVTGSTDTQYF.

CDR3 protein: CASSFRAGIEQFF. Here the CDR3 DNA reads TGTGCCAGCAGTTTTCGAGCGGGAATAGAGCAGTTCTTC. This chain connects TRBV12-3 or TRBV12-4 to TRBJ2-1; 7 nucleotides match TRBD2. The CDR3 spans 13 residues. Losses at the gene ends were 3 bases for V and 10 bases for J; bases not matched to a gene: 6.

The chain combines TRBV7-2 with TRBJ2-4, with 7 bases lining up with TRBD1. Germline CDR1 reads SGHTA; CDR2 reads FQGNSA. The trim removed 5 bases at V and 1 base at J, leaving 5 bases unmatched. The CDR3 loop spans 15 amino acids. The CDR3 loop is CASSTLQGAKNIQYF. The CDR3 coding sequence is TGTGCCAGCAGCACCTTACAGGGGGCCAAAAACATTCAGTACTTC.

This clone was counted a single time. The V and J genes are TRBV5-1 and TRBJ2-2, with 8 bases identical to TRBD1. The CDR3 spans 15 residues. The germline V gene has CDR1 SGHRS and CDR2 YFSETQ. V shed 3 bases and J 4 bases; nucleotides not matched to a gene: 5. CDR3 in amino acids: CASSSGQGITGELFF. Here the CDR3 DNA reads TGCGCCAGCAGCTCTGGACAGGGTATCACCGGGGAGCTGTTTTTT.

The chain combines TRBV30 with TRBJ1-2, with D unclear. V lost 2 bases and J lost 2, with 9 bases in between. Germline V CDR1 and CDR2: GTSNPN, SVGIG (reference sequence). The CDR3 sequence is 13 residues long. CDR3 nucleotide sequence: TGTGCCTGGAGTCTCACACCAAACTATGGCTACACCTTC. This translates into CAWSLTPNYGYTF.

CDR3 sequence: CASSLPDSSYEQYF. DNA of the CDR3: TGTGCCAGCAGTCTCCCCGACAGTTCCTACGAGCAGTACTTC. The gene calls are TRBV28 and TRBJ2-7, with a weak D call TRBD1 (5 bases). The length of the CDR3 is 14 residues. Germline values: CDR1 MDHEN, CDR2 SYDVKM. V shed 5 bases and J shed 1 base, with 12 bases lying between them.

The rearrangement joins TRBV5-1 to TRBJ1-1; 11 nucleotides align to TRBD1. V was clipped by 2 bases and J by 4 bases; unmatched bases: 4. Germline V CDR1 and CDR2: SGHRS, YFSETQ. The CDR3 length is 15 residues. As DNA, the CDR3 is TGCGCCAGCAGCTTATCTGGACAGGGGGCCACTGAAGCTTTCTTT. Translation gives CASSLSGQGATEAFF.

The rearrangement links TRBV7-3 to TRBJ2-2; 15 bases map to TRBD2. The V segment lost 0 bases and the J segment 8 bases; nucleotides outside the gene matches: 10. This CDR3 contains 19 residues. CDR1 and CDR2 (germline): SGHTA, FQGTGA. The CDR3 nucleotides are TGTGCCAGCAGCTTAACCCCGGGACTAGCGGGGGGAATGACGGGGGAGCTGTTTTTT. This codes for CASSLTPGLAGGMTGELFF.

The V call is TRBV10-3, the J call TRBJ2-3; 12 bases align to TRBD2. CDR3 size: 14 residues. CDR1 is ENHRY, CDR2 SYGVKD, per germline. V lost 4 bases and J lost 6; bases outside the gene matches: 2. CDR3 protein: CAISVGLAGDTQYF. The CDR3, as DNA: TGTGCCATCAGTGTAGGACTAGCGGGGGATACGCAGTATTTT.

The V call is TRBV10-3, the J call TRBJ1-2, with D perhaps TRBD1 (6 bases). Germline CDR1 reads ENHRY; CDR2 reads SYGVKD. This CDR3 has 15 amino acids. Between the trimmed V and J ends, which lost 6 bases and 4 bases, there was a span of 18 bases. CDR3 DNA sequence: TGTGCCATCAGACTTCAGGAGGGACACTCCTATGGCTACACCTTC. It translates to CAIRLQEGHSYGYTF.

This chain uses TRBV5-4 with TRBJ2-1; TRBD1 is a possible D gene (6 bases). Trimming stripped 4 bases from V and 0 bases from J, with 11 bases between. Germline V gives CDR1 SGHNT, CDR2 YYREEE (reference sequence). This CDR3 has 15 residues. CDR3 sequence: CASSTGSSSYNEQFF. CDR3 nucleotides: TGTGCCAGCAGCACAGGGTCAAGCTCCTACAATGAGCAGTTCTTC.

There are a few counts of this clone. The chain joins TRBV29-1 to TRBJ1-2, with D perhaps matching TRBD1 (6 bases). CDR1 is SQVTM, CDR2 ANQGSEA, per germline. The CDR3 consists of 12 residues. V shed 6 bases and J shed 7 bases, with 15 bases lying between them. The CDR3 region is CSVIDRTGGYTF. The DNA of the CDR3 is TGCAGCGTCATCGACAGGACGGGTGGCTACACCTTC. Looking up the rest from reference TRBV29-1 and TRBJ1-2 gives the full variable domain: SAVISQKPSRDICQRGTSLTIQCQVDSQVTMMFWYRQQPGQSLTLIATANQGSEATYESGFVIDKFPISRPNLTFSTLTVSNMSPEDSSIYLCSVIDRTGGYTFGSGTRLTVV.

The V call is TRBV19, the J call TRBJ1-3, with a tentative D call TRBD1 (5 bases). The CDR3 runs to 15 residues. Trimming stripped 10 bases from V and 0 bases from J, with 16 bases between. The V gene's germline CDR1 is LNHDA and CDR2 SQIVND (reference sequence). CDR3 loop: CATSGTEPSGNTIYF. CDR3 DNA sequence: TGTGCCACCTCCGGGACGGAGCCCTCTGGAAACACCATATATTTT.

The genes are TRBV19 and TRBJ2-2; 7 nucleotides line up with TRBD1. The length of the CDR3 is 13 residues. Germline V gene data show CDR1 as LNHDA and CDR2 as SQIVND (reference sequence). V lost 4 bases, J lost 6 bases, and 2 bases stayed unmatched. DNA for the CDR3: TGTGCCAGTAGTACTCAGGGGGCCGGGGAGCTGTTTTTT. This gives the protein CASSTQGAGELFF.

The chain employs TRBV19 and TRBJ2-1, with D uncertain. The V gene's germline CDR1 is LNHDA and CDR2 SQIVND (reference sequence). This CDR3 spans 15 amino acids. The V end lost 3 bases, the J end lost 9 bases, and 18 bases lay between the germline ends. The DNA of the CDR3 is TGTGCCAGTAGTATTCCCGGACGGAGAGAGGCTGAGCAGTTCTTC. The encoded protein is CASSIPGRREAEQFF.

V is TRBV10-3 and J is TRBJ1-6, with D uncertain. CDR1 and CDR2 from the germline V gene are ENHRY and SYGVKD. The CDR3 has 14 amino acids. V shed 3 bases and J shed 7 bases, with 10 bases lying between them. The CDR3 nucleotides are TGTGCCATCAGTGAAGGCAGGTCGAATTCACCCCTCCACTTT. Protein: CAISEGRSNSPLHF.

The rearrangement links TRBV12-5 to TRBJ2-6; D is possibly TRBD1 (6 bases). The V end was cut by 2 bases, the J end by 4 bases, with 9 bases between. The germline gives CDR1 LGHNT, CDR2 FRNRAP. CDR3 length: 15 amino acids. CDR3 residues: CASGLRQAGANVLTF. The CDR3 coding sequence is TGTGCTAGTGGTTTGCGACAGGCCGGGGCCAACGTCCTGACTTTC.

CDR3 sequence reads: CASGRIYNEQFF. DNA of the CDR3: TGTGCTAGTGGTCGCATATACAATGAGCAGTTCTTC. The V call is TRBV12-5, the J call TRBJ2-1, with no clear D. The CDR3 has 12 amino acids. Germline V gene data show CDR1 as LGHNT and CDR2 as FRNRAP. The ends were cut back, 5 bases at V and 4 bases at J, with 6 bases in the middle.

This clone was seen once. The CDR3 coding sequence is TGTGCCAGCACTCCTCCGGTACAAGAGACCCAGTACTTC. Translating it yields CASTPPVQETQYF. The gene calls are TRBV12-3 or TRBV12-4 and TRBJ2-5; D is unclear. The CDR3 contains 13 residues. Trimming cost V 7 bases and J 2 bases, with 11 bases left between them.

The chain is built from TRBV7-5 and TRBJ2-7; the table names TRBD2, a call not compared with the DNA. TRBV7-5 is tagged as a pseudogene. CDR3 length: 15 amino acids. The DNA for the CDR3 is TGTGCCAGAAGCTTACTAAGGTTAGCGGTTTGGGAGCAGTACTTC. Translating gives CARSLLRLAVWEQYF.

The chain employs TRBV24-1 and TRBJ2-1; D unclear. Germline V gene data show CDR1 as KGHDR and CDR2 as SFDVKD. V was trimmed by 3 bases and J by 2 bases, leaving 10 bases between them. The CDR3 spans 15 residues. CDR3 bases: TGTGCCACCAGTGATAACAGATCACCCTACAATGAGCAGTTCTTC. Translated: CATSDNRSPYNEQFF.

The rearrangement uses TRBV7-3 and TRBJ1-2, with D possibly being TRBD1 (5 bases). With 2 bases removed from V and 0 bases from J, the gap between germline ends came to 13 bases. This CDR3 is 16 amino acids long. Germline-derived CDR1 and CDR2 are SGHTA and FQGTGA. This CDR3 reads CASSLVGTPANYGYTF. The CDR3 DNA follows: TGTGCCAGCAGCTTAGTCGGGACCCCCGCTAACTATGGCTACACCTTC.